This TCR beta chain stems from a study of cytomegalovirus exposure and HLA in healthy donors. Findings and limits, study-wide: In the approximately 130 validation repertoires, a later analysis found that first-cohort TCR clusters tended to co-occur.

Some clones are missing from TCRdb's copy, which holds only in-frame ones; the method was immunoSEQ multiplex PCR. This table has over 200,000 clones, over 80% appearing once. This CDR3 has 13 amino acids. Trimming took off 0 bases at V and 3 bases at J, with 4 bases between the two ends. Per germline, CDR1 SGDLS and CDR2 YYNGEE. To note about this clone: Its antigen is unidentified.

The TCR sequence derives from a young woman in good health and CMV-seropositive. The sample consisted of PBMCs. The chain links TRBV9 to TRBJ2-1; D gene uncertain. This CDR3 reads CASSVGIYNEQFF. The DNA of the CDR3 is TGTGCCAGCAGCGTAGGGATCTACAATGAGCAGTTCTTC.